One and the same sample provided the 32 T cell receptor beta chains below, sequenced in a study of cytomegalovirus exposure and HLA in healthy donors. Primers: 60 Vbeta forward and 13 Jbeta reverse. This table comes from immunoSEQ multiplex PCR, and its TCRdb copy is limited to in-frame clones, with some not included. The sample has just over 150,000 clones; about three quarters are singletons. Material: PBMCs. The receptors stem from a woman between 50 and 59 years old in good health and CMV-seropositive.

The chain has TRBV6-5 and TRBJ1-1; D might be TRBD1 (5 bases). The CDR3 length is 12 residues. V was shortened by 9 bases and J by 3 bases, with 11 bases between the two germline ends. Looked up from germline, CDR1 is MNHEY and CDR2 is SVGAGI. This CDR3 reads CASLTGDTEAFF. DNA of the CDR3: TGTGCCAGTCTTACGGGGGACACTGAAGCTTTCTTT.

The chain couples TRBV4-1 to TRBJ2-7, with 7 positions matching TRBD1. CDR1 is MGHRA and CDR2 is YSYEKL in the germline V gene. The V and J ends lost 2 bases and 0 bases, in that order; junction bases with no gene match: 4. The CDR3 covers 15 residues. The CDR3 spells CASSQRPGGSYEQYF. The CDR3 nucleotides are TGCGCCAGCAGCCAACGGCCAGGGGGCTCCTACGAGCAGTACTTC.

The V and J genes are TRBV7-9 and TRBJ2-1; D remains unclear. CDR3 length: 15 amino acids. Germline loops: CDR1 SEHNR, CDR2 FQNEAQ (reference sequence). Trimming shortened V by 5 bases and J by 4 bases, and 15 bases separated the two germline ends. This CDR3 reads CASSKILVYYNEQFF. In DNA, the CDR3 is TGTGCCAGCAGCAAAATACTCGTTTATTACAATGAGCAGTTCTTC.

V gene TRBV28 combines with J gene TRBJ1-2; 10 bases fit TRBD1. The CDR3 runs 15 residues. After removal of 5 bases from V and 5 bases from J, the junction contained 8 bases not matched to a gene. Germline CDR1 MDHEN, CDR2 SYDVKM. The CDR3 sequence: CASSLGTGETYGYTF. The CDR3 DNA follows: TGTGCCAGCAGTCTCGGGACAGGGGAGACGTATGGCTACACCTTC.

This clone has more than one count but fewer than ten. V gene TRBV6-6 combines with J gene TRBJ1-5; the D gene is possibly TRBD1 (5 bases). Germline assignment: CDR1 MNHNY and CDR2 SVGAGI (reference sequence). V was clipped by 0 bases and J by 6 bases, with 12 bases between them. This CDR3 has 15 amino acids. DNA for the CDR3: TGTGCCAGCAGTTACTCAGCTGGGGCCGGTCAGCCCCAGCATTTT. Its translation: CASSYSAGAGQPQHF.

The chain carries TRBV2 and TRBJ2-3; D is possibly TRBD2 (5 bases). The CDR3 is 12 amino acids. V shed 8 bases and J shed 5 bases, with 11 bases lying between them. The germline CDR1 and CDR2 sequences are SNHLY and FYNNEI. This CDR3 is CASRRGVDTQYF. CDR3 sequence (DNA): TGTGCCAGCCGACGGGGAGTAGATACGCAGTATTTT.

In its sample, this clone was seen a few times. The chain combines TRBV4-3 with TRBJ2-1; 13 nucleotides match TRBD2. V trimming: 2 bases; J trimming: 9 bases; junction bases outside the gene matches: 7. CDR1 is LGHNA and CDR2 is YSLEER in the germline V gene. This CDR3 region has 16 residues. The CDR3 bases are TGCGCCAGCAGCCAATTTACTAGCGGGGGGGCCAGTGAGCAGTTCTTC. As protein: CASSQFTSGGASEQFF.

For the CDR3, the DNA is TGTGCCAGCAGCATAAATACAGGGATAGTTGGGAATCAGCCCCAGCATTTT. As protein: CASSINTGIVGNQPQHF. The V gene is TRBV28, the J gene TRBJ1-5; D may be TRBD1 (6 bases). Germline CDR1 MDHEN, CDR2 SYDVKM. V gave up 6 bases and J gave up 4 bases, with 22 bases separating them. CDR3 size: 17 residues. The full variable domain, rest sourced from reference TRBV28 and TRBJ1-5, is DVKVTQSSRYLVKRTGEKVFLECVQDMDHENMFWYRQDPGLGLRLIYFSYDVKMKEKGDIPEGYSVSREKKERFSLILESASTNQTSMYLCASSINTGIVGNQPQHFGDGTRLSIL.

The rearrangement joins TRBV6-1 to TRBJ1-1, with D possibly matching TRBD1 (5 bases). Germline V gene data show CDR1 as MNHNS and CDR2 as SASEGT. CDR3 length equals 13 residues. V lost 7 bases and J 3 bases, leaving 12 bases between the germline ends. The CDR3 region is CASTGQGDTEAFF. The CDR3 DNA reads as TGTGCCAGCACTGGTCAGGGTGACACTGAAGCTTTCTTT.

The chain uses TRBV10-3 and TRBJ2-1, with 9 bases aligning to TRBD2. CDR3 length: 13 amino acids. J lost 7 bases, V lost 9 bases, and 7 bases had no gene match. Germline V CDR1 and CDR2: ENHRY, SYGVKD. The CDR3 spells CAMQAGGGNEQFF. CDR3 nucleotides: TGTGCCATGCAAGCGGGAGGAGGGAATGAGCAGTTCTTC.

This chain links TRBV9 with TRBJ2-7; D is undetermined. The V gene lost 0 bases and the J gene lost 7 bases, with 5 bases spanning the gap. From germline, CDR1 is SGDLS and CDR2 YYNGEE. The CDR3 sequence is 11 residues long. CDR3 nucleotide sequence: TGTGCCAGCAGCGTAGCAGTTGAGCAGTACTTC. Translated, it gives CASSVAVEQYF.

V gene TRBV5-4 combines with J gene TRBJ2-3; maybe TRBD2 (6 bases). This CDR3 is built from 15 residues. The germline V gene encodes CDR1 SGHNT and CDR2 YYREEE (reference sequence). The V and J ends lost 5 bases and 2 bases respectively, with 15 bases between them. The CDR3 sequence: CASRGLLEPTDTQYF. CDR3 coding DNA: TGTGCCAGCAGGGGACTGCTAGAACCCACAGATACGCAGTATTTT.

The genes are TRBV28 and TRBJ1-2; 7 nucleotides match TRBD1. J gave up 4 bases and V 4 bases, and 6 bases lay outside the gene matches. Germline V gene sequence: CDR1 MDHEN, CDR2 SYDVKM. This CDR3 is built from 14 residues. CDR3: CASSSQGDSYGYTF. CDR3 bases: TGTGCCAGCAGTTCGCAGGGGGACTCCTATGGCTACACCTTC.

This rearrangement joins TRBV4-1 to TRBJ1-5; D might be TRBD1 (6 bases). This CDR3 region has 17 residues. V lost 0 bases and J lost 7, with 19 bases in between. Germline V gene sequence: CDR1 MGHRA, CDR2 YSYEKL. The CDR3 loop reads CASSQEAGGAQSQPQHF. CDR3 in DNA: TGCGCCAGCAGCCAAGAGGCCGGGGGGGCGCAAAGCCAGCCCCAGCATTTT.

This CDR3 is CASSARSDGGYNSPLHF. The CDR3 coding sequence is TGTGCCAGCAGCGCACGATCAGATGGAGGGTATAATTCACCCCTCCACTTT. The chain is built from TRBV13 and TRBJ1-6, with no clear D. Trimming took off 5 bases at V and 4 bases at J, with 18 bases between the two ends. Germline lookup yields CDR1 PRHDT and CDR2 FYEKMQ (reference sequence). The CDR3 runs 17 residues.

V gene TRBV4-3 combines with J gene TRBJ1-2; D gene ambiguous. CDR1 LGHNA and CDR2 YSLEER come from the germline V gene. The CDR3 sequence is 14 residues long. Trimming stripped 1 base from V and 7 bases from J, with 13 bases between. The CDR3 loop is CASSQGNPRAGYTF. For the CDR3, the DNA is TGCGCCAGCAGCCAAGGCAATCCGAGGGCTGGCTACACCTTC.

This chain uses TRBV7-9 with TRBJ2-7, with 11 bases identical to TRBD2. J lost 4 bases, V lost 0 bases, and 2 bases had no gene match. Germline CDR1 is SEHNR and CDR2 is FQNEAQ (reference sequence). The CDR3 extends over 15 amino acids. The CDR3 reads CASSLAPSGGYEQYF. CDR3 nucleotide sequence: TGTGCCAGCAGCTTAGCCCCTAGCGGGGGGTACGAGCAGTACTTC. Variable domain in full (rest from reference TRBV7-9 and TRBJ2-7): DTGVSQNPRHKITKRGQNVTFRCDPISEHNRLYWYRQTLGQGPEFLTYFQNEAQLEKSRLLSDRFSAERPKGSFSTLEIQRTEQGDSAMYLCASSLAPSGGYEQYFGPGTRLTVT.

This chain uses TRBV12-5 with TRBJ2-3; TRBD2 matches 7 bases. The junction had 11 bases not matched to a gene; V was cut back by 5 bases and J by 6 bases. CDR3 length: 15 amino acids. CDR1 is LGHNT and CDR2 is FRNRAP in the germline V gene. CDR3 protein: CASGLAGVRVDTQYF. The CDR3 coding sequence is TGTGCTAGTGGTCTCGCGGGGGTTCGGGTGGATACGCAGTATTTT.

The chain couples TRBV30 to TRBJ2-7; D possibly corresponds to TRBD2 (7 bases). The germline V gene encodes CDR1 GTSNPN and CDR2 SVGIG (reference sequence). The CDR3 runs 14 residues. The V gene lost 0 bases and the J gene lost 2 bases, with 11 bases spanning the gap. Here the CDR3 reads CAWSVQGLPYEQYF. Written as DNA, the CDR3 is TGTGCCTGGAGTGTACAGGGACTACCCTACGAGCAGTACTTC.

The chain has TRBV14 and TRBJ2-1; D perhaps matches TRBD2 (5 bases). The germline V gene has CDR1 SGHDN and CDR2 FVKESK. This CDR3 comprises 19 residues. Trimming removed 0 bases from V and 3 bases from J, with 21 bases in between. The chain's CDR3 is CASSQDWVVVRAGYNEQFF. Here the CDR3 DNA reads TGTGCCAGCAGCCAAGACTGGGTGGTGGTTCGGGCGGGCTACAATGAGCAGTTCTTC.

CDR3 region: CASSLGRTNYGYTF. The CDR3 DNA reads as TGCGCCAGCAGCTTGGGGCGGACTAACTATGGCTACACCTTC. This chain uses TRBV5-1 with TRBJ1-2; no reliable D call. Germline V CDR1 and CDR2: SGHRS, YFSETQ. The CDR3 spans 14 residues. Trimming took 0 bases from V and 0 from J, leaving 6 bases between them.

This clone was counted once. The chain joins TRBV29-1 to TRBJ2-3, with 10 positions matching TRBD2. The CDR3 loop spans 14 amino acids. The germline V gene has CDR1 SQVTM and CDR2 ANQGSEA. The CDR3 region has the DNA TGCAGTGGGGTAGCGGGGGGTAGCACAGATACGCAGTATTTT. Protein: CSGVAGGSTDTQYF.

The J gene is TRBJ2-7, the V gene TRBV21-1; no DNA check was done on the table's D call, TRBD1. TRBV21-1 is tagged as a pseudogene. The length of the CDR3 is 17 residues. In nucleotides, the CDR3 is TGTGCCAGCAGCAAATATGATGGGGACAGGGGGCTAGGCGAGCAGTACTTC. Its protein is CASSKYDGDRGLGEQYF.

The chain employs TRBV6-5 and TRBJ1-6, with D perhaps TRBD1 (6 bases). CDR1 MNHEY and CDR2 SVGAGI come from the germline V gene. Trimming took off 4 bases at V and 7 bases at J, with 8 bases between the two ends. The CDR3 has 13 amino acids. CDR3 nucleotides: TGTGCCAGCAGTTCAACAGGGAATTCACCCCTCCACTTT. Protein product: CASSSTGNSPLHF.

The chain recombines TRBV4-1 with TRBJ2-5, with TRBD2 identical over 10 bases. The V gene end was trimmed by 3 bases and the J gene end by 5 bases; junction bases not matched to a gene: 6. Germline CDR1 is MGHRA and CDR2 is YSYEKL. The CDR3 is made up of 15 amino acids. CDR3 DNA: TGCGCCAGCAGCCATAAGCGGGAGGGCCTGGAGACCCAGTACTTC. Its protein is CASSHKREGLETQYF.

V gene TRBV18 combines with J gene TRBJ2-3; possibly TRBD2 for D (6 bases). V was cut by 0 bases and J by 1 base, with 11 bases left in between. The CDR3 totals 16 residues. CDR1 KGHSH and CDR2 LQKENI come from the germline V gene. This CDR3 reads CASSPPGVAGTDTQYF. The CDR3 DNA is TGTGCCAGCTCACCACCTGGGGTAGCGGGCACAGATACGCAGTATTTT.

CDR3 amino acids: CASSETGGTYGYTF. CDR3 in DNA: TGCGCCAGCAGTGAAACAGGGGGCACCTATGGCTACACCTTC. The gene calls are TRBV10-1 and TRBJ1-2; 9 nucleotides agree with TRBD1. Germline V lookup: CDR1 WNHNN, CDR2 SYGVQD (reference sequence). With 3 bases clipped from V and 4 bases from J, the junction kept 3 bases outside the gene matches. The CDR3 extends over 14 amino acids.

V gene TRBV7-9 combines with J gene TRBJ2-1; 11 nucleotides align to TRBD1. Trimming at V came to 3 bases and at J to 7 bases, leaving 5 bases not matched to a gene. This CDR3 has 15 amino acids. The germline V gene has CDR1 SEHNR and CDR2 FQNEAQ (reference sequence). The DNA for the CDR3 is TGTGCCAGCAGCTTCGGACAGGGGGCCCTAAATGAGCAGTTCTTC. Its protein product is CASSFGQGALNEQFF. Combining the CDR3 with reference TRBV7-9 and TRBJ2-1 gives the whole variable domain DTGVSQNPRHKITKRGQNVTFRCDPISEHNRLYWYRQTLGQGPEFLTYFQNEAQLEKSRLLSDRFSAERPKGSFSTLEIQRTEQGDSAMYLCASSFGQGALNEQFFGPGTRLTVL.

This clone was observed a few times. V and J are TRBV6-6 and TRBJ1-1; D unclear. CDR3 size: 12 residues. The germline gives CDR1 MNHNY, CDR2 SVGAGI (reference sequence). The germline V and J ends were trimmed by 6 bases and 11 bases, with 16 bases remaining between them. The CDR3 nucleotides are TGTGCCAGCAGCAATCAGGCGCTTGGGGCTTTCTTT. Its translation: CASSNQALGAFF.

The rearrangement links TRBV11-2 to TRBJ1-5; D is unclear. There are 12 residues in the CDR3. V gave up 4 bases and J gave up 4 bases, with 5 bases separating them. Per germline, CDR1 SGHAT and CDR2 FQNNGV. CDR3 sequence reads: CASSSQNQPQHF. CDR3 bases: TGTGCCAGCAGCTCCCAAAATCAGCCCCAGCATTTT.

The chain recombines TRBV5-1 with TRBJ2-5; D might be TRBD2 (5 bases). The CDR3 spans 15 residues. The germline V gene encodes CDR1 SGHRS and CDR2 YFSETQ. The germline V and J ends were trimmed by 4 bases and 4 bases, with 17 bases remaining between them. The CDR3, as DNA: TGCGCCAGCAGCGAAACCCGACTAAGCCGAGAGACCCAGTACTTC. This gives the protein CASSETRLSRETQYF. Full variable domain (rest looked up from reference TRBV5-1 and TRBJ2-5): KAGVTQTPRYLIKTRGQQVTLSCSPISGHRSVSWYQQTPGQGLQFLFEYFSETQRNKGNFPGRFSGRQFSNSRSEMNVSTLELGDSALYLCASSETRLSRETQYFGPGTRLLVL.

The J gene is TRBJ2-7, the V gene TRBV29-1; TRBD1 matches at 9 bases. Germline trimming cut 6 bases from V and 4 bases from J; bases unmatched to any gene: 10. Germline V gene data show CDR1 as SQVTM and CDR2 as ANQGSEA. This CDR3 has 14 amino acids. Here the CDR3 DNA reads TGCAGCGTGGTACCGGGACAGGGAATATACGAGCAGTACTTC. Its translation: CSVVPGQGIYEQYF.